This entry lists 29 T cell receptor beta chains sequenced from one sample in a study of human T cells and chemical hapten exposure. Regarding time point: healthy volunteer bleed at 2 weeks. The starting material, unfractionated whole blood, was used for total RNA extraction. TCRdb reprocessed the RACE reads with MiXCR, giving one entry per CDR3 protein. This table has around 130,000 distinct CDR3 sequences, about 8.2% appearing once. Sequenced: whole blood. These receptors all stem from a male donor in good health. Some clones in this sample may be carry-over from other donors' samples.

This clonotype was detected many times. The V and J genes are TRBV29-1 and TRBJ1-1, with D possibly being TRBD1 (6 bases). V gave up 7 bases and J gave up 0 bases, with 12 bases separating them. The CDR3 spans 13 residues. Germline V lookup: CDR1 SQVTM, CDR2 ANQGSEA. CDR3 in DNA: TGCAGCGCTTGGACAGTTATGAACACTGAAGCTTTCTTT. Translating gives CSAWTVMNTEAFF.

This clonotype was observed at least ten times. The rearrangement links TRBV2 to TRBJ2-7; possible D gene TRBD2, 5 bases. The CDR3 has 15 amino acids. Germline V gives CDR1 SNHLY, CDR2 FYNNEI. Trimming removed 10 bases from V and 2 bases from J, with 21 bases in between. CDR3 loop: CATQRDRDGPYEQYF. The CDR3 DNA follows: TGTGCCACCCAACGGGATCGTGATGGGCCCTACGAGCAGTACTTC.

This clonotype was detected only a few times. The J gene is TRBJ2-1, the V gene TRBV7-9, with D possibly being TRBD1 (5 bases). Germline-derived CDR1 and CDR2 are SEHNR and FQNEAQ (reference sequence). The V end lost 3 bases, the J end lost 8 bases, and 14 bases lay between the germline ends. The CDR3 is made up of 14 amino acids. CDR3 nucleotides: TGTGCCAGCAGCTTGGGGCAGGGTAACTATGAGCAGTTCTTC. It yields the protein CASSLGQGNYEQFF.

The chain links TRBV12-3 or TRBV12-4 to TRBJ2-6, with unresolved D. The CDR3 contains 14 residues. The V and J ends lost 6 bases and 0 bases respectively, with 6 bases between them. This CDR3 is CASRLISGANVLTF. CDR3 DNA sequence: TGTGCCAGCAGACTAATCTCTGGGGCCAACGTCCTGACTTTC.

This clonotype has only a few counts. The V call is TRBV25-1, the J call TRBJ2-1; 10 bases line up with TRBD2. Trimming took 1 base from V and 5 from J; bases not matched to a gene: 11. The CDR3 runs 18 residues. From germline, CDR1 is MGHDK and CDR2 SYGVNS. The CDR3 loop is CASSESARSSGGDNEQFF. CDR3 nucleotide sequence: TGTGCCAGCAGTGAATCGGCCCGGTCTAGCGGGGGAGACAATGAGCAGTTCTTC. Filled out from reference TRBV25-1 and TRBJ2-1, the complete variable domain reads EADIYQTPRYLVIGTGKKITLECSQTMGHDKMYWYQQDPGMELHLIHYSYGVNSTEKGDLSSESTVSRIRTEHFPLTLESARPSHTSQYLCASSESARSSGGDNEQFFGPGTRLTVL.

V and J are TRBV7-9 and TRBJ1-1; 7 nucleotides align to TRBD1. The V and J ends lost 2 bases and 3 bases, in that order; junction bases with no gene match: 6. This CDR3 is built from 15 residues. Germline V gene data show CDR1 as SEHNR and CDR2 as FQNEAQ (reference sequence). Written as DNA, the CDR3 is TGTGCCAGCAGCTTAAAATGGGACAGCTACACTGAAGCTTTCTTT. This sequence encodes CASSLKWDSYTEAFF.

The chain carries TRBV5-1 and TRBJ1-1; D gene uncertain. Germline V gives CDR1 SGHRS, CDR2 YFSETQ. Trimming removed 0 bases at V and 7 bases at J, with 7 bases between. CDR3 size: 12 residues. As DNA, the CDR3 is TGCGCCAGCAGCTTGGTTGGCAGTGAAGCTTTCTTT. This translates into CASSLVGSEAFF.

Remarks on this clonotype: A read error may be the cause here, since a much bigger clone is one base away. The chain combines TRBV6-5 with TRBJ2-2, with D unclear. Trimming pared 4 bases from V and 2 bases from J, leaving 8 bases between. Germline lookup yields CDR1 MNHEY and CDR2 SVGAGI. The CDR3 has 14 amino acids. CDR3 nucleotides: TGTGCCAGCAGTTGCTACGGAAACACCGGGGAGCTGTTTTTT. Its protein is CASSCYGNTGELFF.

This clonotype occurred a few times. The chain combines TRBV11-1 with TRBJ2-2; no clear D gene. Germline V gives CDR1 SGHAT, CDR2 FQDESV (reference sequence). The CDR3 spans 11 residues. V lost 8 bases, J lost 1 base, and 2 bases lay in between. For the CDR3, the DNA is TGTGCCAGCGGGAACACCGGGGAGCTGTTTTTT. It is translated as CASGNTGELFF.

V gene TRBV12-5 combines with J gene TRBJ1-2, with unresolved D. The CDR3 is made up of 15 amino acids. CDR1 is LGHNT, CDR2 FRNRAP, per germline. The V end lost 1 base, the J end lost 0 bases, and 9 bases lay between the germline ends. The CDR3 loop is CASGLGTRPNYGYTF. DNA for the CDR3: TGTGCTAGTGGTTTGGGGACCAGACCTAACTATGGCTACACCTTC.

V gene TRBV20-1 combines with J gene TRBJ2-5; 9 bases match TRBD2. This CDR3 contains 15 residues. Germline CDR1 and CDR2: DFQATT and SNEGSKA (reference sequence). V dropped 5 bases and J dropped 5; count of bases not matched to a gene: 12. The CDR3 DNA reads as TGCAGTGCTTCGCGGACTAGCGCCGTGGCGGAGACCCAGTACTTC. Protein product: CSASRTSAVAETQYF.

The V gene is TRBV29-1, the J gene TRBJ2-3, with D perhaps matching TRBD2 (5 bases). This CDR3 has 14 amino acids. Deletions cut 6 bases from V and 0 bases from J, with 13 bases between. CDR1 is SQVTM, CDR2 ANQGSEA, per germline. The CDR3 sequence is CSVPDFPSTDTQYF. CDR3 bases: TGCAGCGTCCCGGACTTCCCTAGCACAGATACGCAGTATTTT.

This clonotype occurred many times. This rearrangement joins TRBV5-6 to TRBJ2-1; a weak D match, TRBD2 (6 bases). The germline CDR1 and CDR2 sequences are SGHDT and YYEEEE. V lost 3 bases and J 4 bases, leaving 14 bases between the germline ends. CDR3 size: 15 residues. The CDR3 DNA reads as TGTGCCAGCAGCTCTGGGGCGGGACTTTACAATGAGCAGTTCTTC. Its protein is CASSSGAGLYNEQFF.

This clonotype was found many times. CDR3 bases: TGCAGCGTCAGTAGTGAGGGATCTAGGGGAGAGACCCAGTACTTC. This gives the protein CSVSSEGSRGETQYF. The rearrangement joins TRBV29-1 to TRBJ2-5, with D perhaps matching TRBD1 or TRBD2 (5 bases each). Looked up from germline, CDR1 is SQVTM and CDR2 is ANQGSEA. This CDR3 has 15 residues. The germline V and J ends were trimmed by 6 bases and 4 bases, with 21 bases remaining between them.

This clonotype was observed a handful of times. V is TRBV18 and J is TRBJ1-4, with D uncertain. V lost 3 bases and J 8 bases, leaving 7 bases between the germline ends. The CDR3 is 12 amino acids. Germline V lookup: CDR1 KGHSH, CDR2 LQKENI. The CDR3 bases are TGTGCCAGCTCACCTCACGGGGAAAAACTGTTTTTT. Its protein is CASSPHGEKLFF.

In this sample, this clonotype turned up a few times. The rearrangement joins TRBV12-3 or TRBV12-4 to TRBJ1-1, with TRBD1 matching over 7 bases. CDR3 length: 14 residues. Unmatched junction bases numbered 7, after V lost 8 bases and J lost 1 base. CDR3 region: CASVNRGGNTEAFF. CDR3 in DNA: TGTGCCAGCGTGAACAGGGGAGGGAACACTGAAGCTTTCTTT.

The gene calls are TRBV19 and TRBJ1-5; D possibly corresponds to TRBD1 (5 bases). CDR3 length equals 18 residues. V gave up 4 bases and J gave up 3 bases, with 22 bases separating them. The germline V gene has CDR1 LNHDA and CDR2 SQIVND (reference sequence). CDR3 coding DNA: TGTGCCAGTAGTAGGGGGAAATCACGAGTAGGGGTCAATCAGCCCCAGCATTTT. It specifies CASSRGKSRVGVNQPQHF.

Ten or more counts support this clonotype. The chain employs TRBV27 and TRBJ1-4; the match to TRBD1 covers 8 bases. V lost 4 bases to trimming and J lost 8 bases; unmatched junction nucleotides: 9. Looked up from germline, CDR1 is MNHEY and CDR2 is SMNVEV (reference sequence). CDR3 length: 15 amino acids. Here the CDR3 DNA reads TGTGCCAGCAGTTCCCAGGGGGCAAGGGGAGAAAAACTGTTTTTT. This codes for CASSSQGARGEKLFF.

This chain links TRBV18 with TRBJ2-5; D assignment may be TRBD1 or TRBD2 (5 bases each). The CDR3 totals 14 residues. The germline gives CDR1 KGHSH, CDR2 LQKENI. V dropped 3 bases and J dropped 5 bases, with 13 bases sitting between them. Written as DNA, the CDR3 is TGTGCCAGCTCACCGGCCCCCGGGACGGAGACCCAGTACTTC. It encodes CASSPAPGTETQYF. The variable domain in full, with the rest retrieved from reference TRBV18 and TRBJ2-5, is NAGVMQNPRHLVRRRGQEARLRCSPMKGHSHVYWYRQLPEEGLKFMVYLQKENIIDESGMPKERFSAEFPKEGPSILRIQQVVRGDSAAYFCASSPAPGTETQYFGPGTRLLVL.

This clonotype was seen only a few times. V usage is TRBV4-3 and J usage is TRBJ2-7, with TRBD1 matching over 10 bases. The CDR3 runs to 15 residues. CDR1 is LGHNA and CDR2 is YSLEER in the germline V gene. Trimming at V came to 3 bases and at J to 4 bases, leaving 6 bases not matched to a gene. In DNA form, the CDR3 reads TGCGCCAGCAGCCAGGGCCCGGGACAGGGGTACGAGCAGTACTTC. Translating gives CASSQGPGQGYEQYF.

As concerns this clonotype: The junction shows a germline mismatch at one end, possibly a read error. The genes are TRBV7-2 and TRBJ1-1; the D is unclear. This CDR3 has 13 amino acids. Germline V gene data show CDR1 as SGHTA and CDR2 as FQGNSA. The CDR3 DNA sequence: TGTGACAGCACGAGACAACAGAACACTGAAGCTTTCTTT. It encodes CDSTRQQNTEAFF.

V gene TRBV30 combines with J gene TRBJ1-5, with 9 bases aligning to TRBD1. The germline V gene encodes CDR1 GTSNPN and CDR2 SVGIG (reference sequence). V shed 5 bases and J 0 bases; nucleotides not matched to a gene: 5. The CDR3 contains 15 residues. The CDR3 loop is CAWGLQGASNQPQHF. Here the CDR3 DNA reads TGTGCCTGGGGACTACAGGGGGCTAGCAATCAGCCCCAGCATTTT.

This clonotype showed up many times. This rearrangement joins TRBV7-9 to TRBJ2-7; weak D call: TRBD1 (6 bases). This CDR3 region has 13 residues. Germline V lookup: CDR1 SEHNR, CDR2 FQNEAQ (reference sequence). The V end lost 4 bases, the J end lost 0 bases, and 7 bases lay between the germline ends. The CDR3 protein is CASSWGRSYEQYF. The CDR3 region has the DNA TGTGCCAGCAGCTGGGGGCGCTCCTACGAGCAGTACTTC.

CDR3 loop: CASSKSGTPRNQPQHF. The CDR3 DNA is TGTGCCAGCAGCAAATCCGGGACACCCCGCAATCAGCCCCAGCATTTT. The chain couples TRBV7-8 to TRBJ1-5; D is perhaps TRBD1 (6 bases). V gave up 5 bases and J gave up 2 bases, with 16 bases separating them. This CDR3 contains 16 residues. Germline assignment: CDR1 SGHVS and CDR2 FQNEAQ.

The gene calls are TRBV19 and TRBJ1-5; no clear D gene. This CDR3 contains 14 residues. Per germline, CDR1 LNHDA and CDR2 SQIVND (reference sequence). Trimming shortened V by 7 bases and J by 0 bases, and 10 bases separated the two germline ends. CDR3 in amino acids: CASMAFNSNQPQHF. CDR3 bases: TGTGCCAGTATGGCATTTAATAGCAATCAGCCCCAGCATTTT.

V gene TRBV27 combines with J gene TRBJ2-1; the match to TRBD2 covers 12 bases. Germline V gene data show CDR1 as MNHEY and CDR2 as SMNVEV (reference sequence). This CDR3 spans 16 amino acids. The trim removed 2 bases at V and 10 bases at J, leaving 9 bases unmatched. As DNA, the CDR3 is TGTGCCAGCAGTTTAGGGCTAGCGGGAGGGCCGGGGGAGCAGTTCTTC. This gives the protein CASSLGLAGGPGEQFF.

This chain uses TRBV7-2 with TRBJ1-5; 7 bases are shared with TRBD1. The CDR3 runs 15 residues. Germline CDR1 SGHTA, CDR2 FQGNSA. Trimming cost V 1 base and J 6 bases; bases outside gene matches: 6. CDR3 amino acids: CASSLVPGGGQPQHF. DNA for the CDR3: TGTGCCAGCAGCTTAGTGCCAGGGGGTGGTCAGCCCCAGCATTTT.

This clonotype has only a few counts. The gene calls are TRBV5-6 and TRBJ1-4, with D perhaps TRBD1 (5 bases). The V and J ends lost 4 bases and 4 bases respectively, with 17 bases between them. This CDR3 has 16 amino acids. Germline V gene data show CDR1 as SGHDT and CDR2 as YYEEEE. CDR3 sequence (DNA): TGTGCCAGCAGCCCTCTTGGCGGGGGGGATAATGAAAAACTGTTTTTT. The encoded protein is CASSPLGGGDNEKLFF.

The sample holds many counts of this clonotype. The gene calls are TRBV5-1 and TRBJ1-6; D is unresolved. The V end lost 0 bases, the J end lost 6 bases, and 10 bases lay between the germline ends. From germline, CDR1 is SGHRS and CDR2 YFSETQ. CDR3 length: 15 residues. In DNA form, the CDR3 reads TGCGCCAGCAGCTTGGAGGGTTTTGGTAATTCACCCCTCCACTTT. Amino acids: CASSLEGFGNSPLHF.